These 6 T cell receptor beta chains share one sample of origin, sequenced in a study of cytomegalovirus exposure and HLA in healthy donors. The PCR contained 60 Vbeta and 13 Jbeta primers. Clones were read by immunoSEQ multiplex PCR, and TCRdb kept only the in-frame ones, dropping some. Of around 85,000 clones in the sample, roughly 80% are singletons; the top ten hold approximately 30%. Source material: PBMCs. These receptors originate from a man between 45 and 60 years old in good health and CMV-seropositive.

This chain connects TRBV6-1 to TRBJ1-2; 7 positions agree with TRBD1. Germline lookup yields CDR1 MNHNS and CDR2 SASEGT. The CDR3 is 15 residues long. The ends lost 7 bases at V and 3 bases at J; junction bases unmatched: 11. CDR3 loop: CASNAQGENYYGYTF. The CDR3 coding sequence is TGTGCCAGCAACGCGCAGGGGGAGAACTACTATGGCTACACCTTC.

The table lists this clone with a few counts. The chain couples TRBV6-6 to TRBJ1-1; D possibly corresponds to TRBD1 (6 bases). CDR1 MNHNY and CDR2 SVGAGI come from the germline V gene (reference sequence). The CDR3 runs 11 residues. Trimming took 5 bases from V and 8 from J, leaving 9 bases between them. The CDR3 is CASSRDIEAFF. DNA of the CDR3: TGTGCCAGCAGTCGGGACATAGAAGCTTTCTTT.

The gene calls are TRBV9 and TRBJ2-3; D is possibly TRBD2 (5 bases). The length of the CDR3 is 16 residues. V dropped 0 bases and J dropped 1 base, with 12 bases sitting between them. Germline lookup yields CDR1 SGDLS and CDR2 YYNGEE. Here the CDR3 reads CASSVDVGAGTDTQYF. The CDR3 DNA sequence: TGTGCCAGCAGCGTAGATGTGGGAGCGGGCACAGATACGCAGTATTTT. Using reference TRBV9 and TRBJ2-3 for the parts outside the CDR3, the full variable domain is DSGVTQTPKHLITATGQRVTLRCSPRSGDLSVYWYQQSLDQGLQFLIQYYNGEERAKGNILERFSAQQFPDLHSELNLSSLELGDSALYFCASSVDVGAGTDTQYFGPGTRLTVL.

The CDR3 loop is CASSWGGAGGGTDTQYF. In DNA form, the CDR3 reads TGCGCCAGCAGCTGGGGCGGAGCGGGAGGGGGCACAGATACGCAGTATTTT. V and J are TRBV5-1 and TRBJ2-3, with 10 bases lining up with TRBD2. The CDR3 is 17 residues long. V gave up 3 bases and J gave up 1 base; unmatched junction bases: 8. Germline-derived CDR1 and CDR2 are SGHRS and YFSETQ. Full variable domain (rest looked up from reference TRBV5-1 and TRBJ2-3): KAGVTQTPRYLIKTRGQQVTLSCSPISGHRSVSWYQQTPGQGLQFLFEYFSETQRNKGNFPGRFSGRQFSNSRSEMNVSTLELGDSALYLCASSWGGAGGGTDTQYFGPGTRLTVL.

Only one count was recorded for this clone. The rearrangement joins TRBV7-9 to TRBJ1-3; D may be TRBD1 (6 bases). Germline assignment: CDR1 SEHNR and CDR2 FQNEAQ (reference sequence). V was trimmed by 5 bases and J by 4 bases, leaving 15 bases between them. This CDR3 is built from 15 residues. The CDR3 reads CASSPGPGAGNTIYF. As DNA, the CDR3 is TGTGCCAGCAGCCCCGGGCCAGGGGCCGGAAACACCATATATTTT.

This clone was observed a few times. This chain uses TRBV19 with TRBJ2-2; maybe TRBD2 (6 bases). Trimming took off 7 bases at V and 2 bases at J, with 17 bases between the two ends. Germline CDR1 is LNHDA and CDR2 is SQIVND (reference sequence). The CDR3 runs to 16 residues. The CDR3 reads CASTDPGLVNTGELFF. Written as DNA, the CDR3 is TGTGCCAGTACCGACCCGGGACTCGTCAACACCGGGGAGCTGTTTTTT.